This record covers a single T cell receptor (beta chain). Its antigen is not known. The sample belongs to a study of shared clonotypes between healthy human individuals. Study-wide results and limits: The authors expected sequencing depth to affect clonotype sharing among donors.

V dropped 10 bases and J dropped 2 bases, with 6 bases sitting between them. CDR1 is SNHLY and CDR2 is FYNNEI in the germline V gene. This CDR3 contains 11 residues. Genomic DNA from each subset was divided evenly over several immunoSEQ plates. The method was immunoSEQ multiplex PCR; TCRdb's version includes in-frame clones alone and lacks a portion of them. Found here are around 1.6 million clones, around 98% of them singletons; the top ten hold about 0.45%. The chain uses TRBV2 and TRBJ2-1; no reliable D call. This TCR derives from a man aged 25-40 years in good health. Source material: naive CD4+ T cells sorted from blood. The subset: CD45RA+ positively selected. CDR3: CATGTYNEQFF. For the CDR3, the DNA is TGTGCCACCGGCACCTACAATGAGCAGTTCTTC.